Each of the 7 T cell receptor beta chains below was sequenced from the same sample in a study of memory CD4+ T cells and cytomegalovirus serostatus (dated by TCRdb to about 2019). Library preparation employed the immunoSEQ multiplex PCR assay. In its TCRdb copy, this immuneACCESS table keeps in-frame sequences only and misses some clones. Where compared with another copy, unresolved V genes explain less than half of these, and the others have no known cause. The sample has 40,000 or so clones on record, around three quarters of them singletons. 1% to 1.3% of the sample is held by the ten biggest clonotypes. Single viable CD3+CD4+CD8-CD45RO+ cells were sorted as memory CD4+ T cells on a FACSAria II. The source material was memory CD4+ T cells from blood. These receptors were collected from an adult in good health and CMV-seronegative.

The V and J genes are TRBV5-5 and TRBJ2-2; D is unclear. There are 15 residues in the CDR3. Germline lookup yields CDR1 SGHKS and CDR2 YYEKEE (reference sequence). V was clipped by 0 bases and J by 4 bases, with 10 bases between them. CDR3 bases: TGTGCCAGCAGCTTGGACCGCTGGCGCACCGGGGAGCTGTTTTTT. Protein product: CASSLDRWRTGELFF.

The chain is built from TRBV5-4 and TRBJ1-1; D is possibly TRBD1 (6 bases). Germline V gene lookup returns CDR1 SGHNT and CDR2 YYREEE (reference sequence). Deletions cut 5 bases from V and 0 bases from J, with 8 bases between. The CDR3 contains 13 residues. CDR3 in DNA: TGTGCCAGCAGGGGGGACATGAACACTGAAGCTTTCTTT. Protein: CASRGDMNTEAFF.

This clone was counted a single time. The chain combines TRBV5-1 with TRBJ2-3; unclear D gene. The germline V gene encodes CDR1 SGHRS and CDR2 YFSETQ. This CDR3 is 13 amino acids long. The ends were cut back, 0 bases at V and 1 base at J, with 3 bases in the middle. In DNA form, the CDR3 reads TGCGCCAGCAGCTTGGTGGGCACAGATACGCAGTATTTT. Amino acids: CASSLVGTDTQYF.

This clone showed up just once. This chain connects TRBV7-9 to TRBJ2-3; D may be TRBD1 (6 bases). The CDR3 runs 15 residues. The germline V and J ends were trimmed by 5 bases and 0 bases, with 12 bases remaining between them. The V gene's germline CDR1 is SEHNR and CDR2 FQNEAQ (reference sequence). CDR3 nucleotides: TGTGCCAGCAGCCGTTTGGGGGCGAGCACAGATACGCAGTATTTT. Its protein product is CASSRLGASTDTQYF.

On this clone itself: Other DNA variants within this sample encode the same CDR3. Here the CDR3 DNA reads TGCGCCAGCAGCCAAGATTTGGGTGATGGCTACACCTTC. The encoded protein is CASSQDLGDGYTF. V usage is TRBV4-3 and J usage is TRBJ1-2; D unclear. Germline values: CDR1 LGHNA, CDR2 YSLEER. Trimming cost V 0 bases and J 6 bases, with 8 bases left between them. The CDR3 length is 13 residues.

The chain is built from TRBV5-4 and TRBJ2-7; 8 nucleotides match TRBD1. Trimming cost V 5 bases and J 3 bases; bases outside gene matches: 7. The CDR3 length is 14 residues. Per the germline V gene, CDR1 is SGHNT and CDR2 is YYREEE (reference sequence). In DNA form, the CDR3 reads TGTGCCAGCAGACCTGACAGGGGCTTCTACGAGCAGTACTTC. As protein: CASRPDRGFYEQYF.

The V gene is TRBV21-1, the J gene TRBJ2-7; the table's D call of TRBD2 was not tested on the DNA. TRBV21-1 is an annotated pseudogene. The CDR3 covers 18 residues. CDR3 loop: CASSEYPTLAGFTYEQYF. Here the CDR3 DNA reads TGTGCCAGCAGCGAATACCCCACCCTAGCGGGGTTCACCTACGAGCAGTACTTC.